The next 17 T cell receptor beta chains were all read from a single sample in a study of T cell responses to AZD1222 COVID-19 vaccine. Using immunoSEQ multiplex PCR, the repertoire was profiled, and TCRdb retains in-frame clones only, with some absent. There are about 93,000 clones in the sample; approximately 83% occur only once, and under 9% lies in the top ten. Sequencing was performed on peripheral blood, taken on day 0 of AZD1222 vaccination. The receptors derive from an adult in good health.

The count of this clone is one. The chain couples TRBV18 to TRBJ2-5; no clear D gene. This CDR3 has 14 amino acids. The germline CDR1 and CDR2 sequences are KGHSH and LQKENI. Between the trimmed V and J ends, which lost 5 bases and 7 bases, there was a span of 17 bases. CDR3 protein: CASSLRTEDGTQYF. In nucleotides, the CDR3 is TGTGCCAGCTCATTGAGGACCGAGGATGGGACCCAGTACTTC. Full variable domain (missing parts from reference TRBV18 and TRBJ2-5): NAGVMQNPRHLVRRRGQEARLRCSPMKGHSHVYWYRQLPEEGLKFMVYLQKENIIDESGMPKERFSAEFPKEGPSILRIQQVVRGDSAAYFCASSLRTEDGTQYFGPGTRLLVL.

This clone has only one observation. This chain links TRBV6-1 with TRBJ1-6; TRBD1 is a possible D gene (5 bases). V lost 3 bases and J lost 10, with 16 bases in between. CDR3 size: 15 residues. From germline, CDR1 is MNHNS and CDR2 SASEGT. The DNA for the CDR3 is TGTGCCAGCAGTGACCCTTCAGGGCATGGCTCACCCCTCCACTTT. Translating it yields CASSDPSGHGSPLHF.

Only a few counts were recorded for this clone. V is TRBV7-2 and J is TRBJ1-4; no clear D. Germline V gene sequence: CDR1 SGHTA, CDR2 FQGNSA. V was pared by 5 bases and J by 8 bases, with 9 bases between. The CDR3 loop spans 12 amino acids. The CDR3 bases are TGTGCCAGCAGCCCCCAAGCAGAAAAACTGTTTTTT. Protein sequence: CASSPQAEKLFF.

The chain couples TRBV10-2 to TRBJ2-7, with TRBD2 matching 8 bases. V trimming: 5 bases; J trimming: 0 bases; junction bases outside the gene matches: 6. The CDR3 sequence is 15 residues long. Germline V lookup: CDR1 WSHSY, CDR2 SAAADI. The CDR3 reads CASSPLAGASYEQYF. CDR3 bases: TGCGCCAGCAGTCCTCTAGCGGGTGCCTCCTACGAGCAGTACTTC.

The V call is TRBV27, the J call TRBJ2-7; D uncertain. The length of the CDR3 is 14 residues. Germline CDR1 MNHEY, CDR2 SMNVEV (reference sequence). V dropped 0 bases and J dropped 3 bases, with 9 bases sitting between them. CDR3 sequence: CASSLSPIIYEQYF. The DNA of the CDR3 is TGTGCCAGCAGTTTATCCCCTATAATCTACGAGCAGTACTTC.

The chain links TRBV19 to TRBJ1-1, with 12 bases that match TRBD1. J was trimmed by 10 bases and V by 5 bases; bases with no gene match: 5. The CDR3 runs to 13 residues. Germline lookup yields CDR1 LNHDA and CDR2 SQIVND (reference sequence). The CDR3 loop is CASSVGQGAGAFF. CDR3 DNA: TGTGCCAGTAGTGTGGGACAGGGGGCCGGAGCTTTCTTT.

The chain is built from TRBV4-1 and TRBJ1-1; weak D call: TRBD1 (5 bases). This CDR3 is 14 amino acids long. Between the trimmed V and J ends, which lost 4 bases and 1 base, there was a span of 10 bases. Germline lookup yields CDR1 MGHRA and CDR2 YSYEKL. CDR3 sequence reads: CASSLTTENTEAFF. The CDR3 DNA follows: TGCGCCAGCAGCCTAACGACAGAGAACACTGAAGCTTTCTTT.

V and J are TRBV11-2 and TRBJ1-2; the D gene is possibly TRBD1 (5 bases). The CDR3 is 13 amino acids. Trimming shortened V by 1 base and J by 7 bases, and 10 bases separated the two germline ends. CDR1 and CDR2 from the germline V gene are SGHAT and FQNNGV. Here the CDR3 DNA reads TGTGCCAGCAGCTTAGGGGACTCGGGTGGCTACACCTTC. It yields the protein CASSLGDSGGYTF. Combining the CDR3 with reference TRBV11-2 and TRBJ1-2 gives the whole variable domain EAGVAQSPRYKIIEKRQSVAFWCNPISGHATLYWYQQILGQGPKLLIQFQNNGVVDDSQLPKDRFSAERLKGVDSTLKIQPAKLEDSAVYLCASSLGDSGGYTFGSGTRLTVV.

CDR3 nucleotide sequence: TGCGCCAGCAGCCCGCTAGCGGGAGGGCTCTACAATGAGCAGTTCTTC. Translating it yields CASSPLAGGLYNEQFF. The rearrangement links TRBV4-1 to TRBJ2-1, with TRBD2 matching 12 bases. The CDR3 has 16 residues. From germline, CDR1 is MGHRA and CDR2 YSYEKL. J gave up 3 bases and V 4 bases, and 4 bases lay outside the gene matches.

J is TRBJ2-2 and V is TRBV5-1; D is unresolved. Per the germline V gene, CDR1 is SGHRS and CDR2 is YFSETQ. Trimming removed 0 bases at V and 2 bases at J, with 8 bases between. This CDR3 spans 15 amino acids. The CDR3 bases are TGCGCCAGCAGCTTGGCGTCTTTAAACACCGGGGAGCTGTTTTTT. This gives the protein CASSLASLNTGELFF. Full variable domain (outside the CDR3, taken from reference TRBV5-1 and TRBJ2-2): KAGVTQTPRYLIKTRGQQVTLSCSPISGHRSVSWYQQTPGQGLQFLFEYFSETQRNKGNFPGRFSGRQFSNSRSEMNVSTLELGDSALYLCASSLASLNTGELFFGEGSRLTVL.

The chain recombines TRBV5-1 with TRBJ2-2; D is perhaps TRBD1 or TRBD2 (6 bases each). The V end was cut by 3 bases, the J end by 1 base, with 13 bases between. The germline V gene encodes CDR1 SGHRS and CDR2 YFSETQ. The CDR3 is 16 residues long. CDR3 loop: CASSWSGGGNTGELFF. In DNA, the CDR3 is TGCGCCAGCAGCTGGAGCGGAGGGGGGAACACCGGGGAGCTGTTTTTT. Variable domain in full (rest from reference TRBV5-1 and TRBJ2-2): KAGVTQTPRYLIKTRGQQVTLSCSPISGHRSVSWYQQTPGQGLQFLFEYFSETQRNKGNFPGRFSGRQFSNSRSEMNVSTLELGDSALYLCASSWSGGGNTGELFFGEGSRLTVL.

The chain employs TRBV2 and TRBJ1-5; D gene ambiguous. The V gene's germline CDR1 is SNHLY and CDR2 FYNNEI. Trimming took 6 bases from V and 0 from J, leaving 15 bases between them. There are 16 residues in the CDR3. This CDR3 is CASRGNLQYSNQPQHF. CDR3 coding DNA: TGTGCCAGCAGGGGAAATTTGCAGTATAGCAATCAGCCCCAGCATTTT.

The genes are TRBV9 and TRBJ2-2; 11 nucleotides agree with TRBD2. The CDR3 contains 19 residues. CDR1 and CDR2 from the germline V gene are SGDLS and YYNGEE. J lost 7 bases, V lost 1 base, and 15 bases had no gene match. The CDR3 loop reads CASSVFPQLAGASDGELFF. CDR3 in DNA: TGTGCCAGCAGCGTATTTCCCCAACTAGCGGGAGCCTCGGACGGGGAGCTGTTTTTT.

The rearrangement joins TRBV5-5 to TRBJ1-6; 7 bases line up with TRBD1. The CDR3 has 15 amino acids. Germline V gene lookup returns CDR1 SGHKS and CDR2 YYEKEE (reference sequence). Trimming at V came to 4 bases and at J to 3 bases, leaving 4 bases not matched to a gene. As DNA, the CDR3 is TGTGCCAGCAGCATCCGACAGGGCTATAATTCACCCCTCCACTTT. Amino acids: CASSIRQGYNSPLHF.

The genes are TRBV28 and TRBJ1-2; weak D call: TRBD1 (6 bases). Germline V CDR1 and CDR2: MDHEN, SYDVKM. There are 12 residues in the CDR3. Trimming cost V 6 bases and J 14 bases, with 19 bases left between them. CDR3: CASSSSGGAHTF. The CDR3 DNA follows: TGTGCCAGCAGCTCGTCGGGGGGGGCACATACCTTC.

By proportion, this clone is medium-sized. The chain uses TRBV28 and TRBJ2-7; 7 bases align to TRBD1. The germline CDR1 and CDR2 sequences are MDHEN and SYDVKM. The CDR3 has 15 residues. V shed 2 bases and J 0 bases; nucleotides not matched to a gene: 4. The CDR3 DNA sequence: TGTGCCAGCAGTTTAAGGACAGGTGGCTCCTACGAGCAGTACTTC. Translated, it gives CASSLRTGGSYEQYF.

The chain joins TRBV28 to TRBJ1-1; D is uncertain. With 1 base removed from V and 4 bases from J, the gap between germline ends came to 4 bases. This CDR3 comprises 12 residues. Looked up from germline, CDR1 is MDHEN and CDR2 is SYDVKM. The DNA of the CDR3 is TGTGCCAGCAGTTTATTTACCACTGAAGCTTTCTTT. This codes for CASSLFTTEAFF.